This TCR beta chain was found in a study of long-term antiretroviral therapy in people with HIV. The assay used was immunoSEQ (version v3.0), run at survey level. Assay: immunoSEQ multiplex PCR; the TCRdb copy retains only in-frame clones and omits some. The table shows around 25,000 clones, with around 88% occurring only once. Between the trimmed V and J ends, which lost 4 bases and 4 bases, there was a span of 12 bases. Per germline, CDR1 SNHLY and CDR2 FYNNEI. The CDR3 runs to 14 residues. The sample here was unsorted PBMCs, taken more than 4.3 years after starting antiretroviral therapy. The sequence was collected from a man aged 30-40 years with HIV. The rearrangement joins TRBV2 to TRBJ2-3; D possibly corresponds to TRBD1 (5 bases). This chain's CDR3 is CASSGRRGADTQYF. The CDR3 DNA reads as TGTGCCAGCAGTGGTAGAAGGGGCGCAGATACGCAGTATTTT. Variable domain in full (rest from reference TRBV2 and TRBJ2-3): EPEVTQTPSHQVTQMGQEVILRCVPISNHLYFYWYRQILGQKVEFLVSFYNNEISEKSEIFDDQFSVERPDGSNFTLKIRSTKLEDSAMYFCASSGRRGADTQYFGPGTRLTVL.